The 6 T cell receptor beta chains below all came from one sample that was sequenced in a study of cytomegalovirus exposure and HLA in healthy donors. PCR involved 60 Vbeta and 13 Jbeta primers. Repertoires were generated with immunoSEQ multiplex PCR, while TCRdb's copy carries only in-frame clones and drops some. This sample carries 180,000 or so clones, about 77% of them seen once, and the ten largest clones take about 2.6%. Specimen: PBMCs. The source of these receptors is a female donor in good health and CMV-seronegative.

Remarks on this clone: A junction end diverges from the germline sequence, so it may reflect a read error. The chain is built from TRBV7-9 and TRBJ2-3; TRBD2 matches 8 bases. This CDR3 has 16 amino acids. Germline V gene sequence: CDR1 SEHNR, CDR2 FQNEAQ (reference sequence). For the CDR3, the DNA is TGTTCCAGCAGCCAAGGACTAGCCGGCAGCACAGATACGCAGTATTTT. Residues: CSSSQGLAGSTDTQYF.

J is TRBJ2-2 and V is TRBV27; D is uncertain. V was shortened by 7 bases and J by 8 bases, with 17 bases between the two germline ends. Germline CDR1 is MNHEY and CDR2 is SMNVEV (reference sequence). CDR3 length equals 14 residues. CDR3 amino acids: CASISVTGPGELFF. CDR3 nucleotides: TGTGCCAGCATCTCGGTGACGGGTCCTGGGGAGCTGTTTTTT.

The CDR3 spells CASSLLGQGSNQPQHF. The CDR3 region has the DNA TGTGCCAGCAGTTTACTTGGACAGGGGAGCAATCAGCCCCAGCATTTT. V and J are TRBV27 and TRBJ1-5; 9 bases align to TRBD1. The junction had 3 bases not matched to a gene; V was cut back by 2 bases and J by 1 base. Looked up from germline, CDR1 is MNHEY and CDR2 is SMNVEV (reference sequence). This CDR3 is 16 amino acids long.

This chain links TRBV7-3 with TRBJ2-1; 11 positions match TRBD2. CDR3 length: 20 residues. Looked up from germline, CDR1 is SGHTA and CDR2 is FQGTGA. J was trimmed by 5 bases and V by 2 bases; bases with no gene match: 17. CDR3 nucleotides: TGTGCCAGCAGCTTACGCGGCACTAGCGGGAGCGTGATGGCTGACAATGAGCAGTTCTTC. Its translation: CASSLRGTSGSVMADNEQFF.

In this sample, this clone turned up a few times. V and J are TRBV19 and TRBJ1-2; 9 nucleotides align to TRBD1. The CDR3 has 15 amino acids. Germline V gene lookup returns CDR1 LNHDA and CDR2 SQIVND (reference sequence). Trimming at V came to 3 bases and at J to 4 bases, leaving 6 bases not matched to a gene. The CDR3 DNA reads TGTGCCAGTAGTATGGGACAGGGCCTAGCCTATGGCTACACCTTC. It specifies CASSMGQGLAYGYTF.

The rearrangement uses TRBV30 and TRBJ1-2; TRBD1 is a possible D gene (5 bases). V dropped 0 bases and J dropped 3 bases, with 8 bases sitting between them. CDR3 length: 13 amino acids. CDR1 and CDR2 from the germline V gene are GTSNPN and SVGIG (reference sequence). The CDR3 is CAWSVGGHYGYTF. In DNA, the CDR3 is TGTGCCTGGAGTGTGGGGGGACACTATGGCTACACCTTC.